The T cell receptor beta chain described here comes from a study of neurological immune-mediated disorders. One entry per CDR3 protein results from TCRdb running MiXCR on the 5' RACE reads. The table lists some 24,000 distinct CDR3 sequences, around 15% of them singletons. CDR3 size: 14 residues. With 8 bases clipped from V and 6 bases from J, the junction kept 11 bases outside the gene matches. This clonotype has a count of ten or more. The source material was PBMCs. The chain combines TRBV12-3 or TRBV12-4 with TRBJ1-2, with 8 bases lining up with TRBD1. The TCR comes from a woman in her forties with HTLV-1-associated myelopathy (HAM/TSP). The CDR3, as DNA: TGTGCCAGCCGCAGGACAGGGAGTTATAATGGCTACACCTTC. This sequence encodes CASRRTGSYNGYTF.